Listed below are T cell receptor beta chains from one sample, sequenced in a study of shared clonotypes between healthy human individuals. Only in-frame clones appear in the TCRdb table, and some are missing; sequencing was by immunoSEQ multiplex PCR. The sample has roughly 1 million clones, roughly 74% seen once. The sample taken for sequencing was memory CD4+ T cells from PBMCs. The source is a man between 18 and 29 years old in good health. Some clones in this sample may be carry-over from other donors' samples. CDR3s include the opening cysteine and the closing phenylalanine or tryptophan. Each record gives: D gene, V gene, J gene, clone size, CDR3 length, CDR3 protein, CDR3 DNA. D genes are given only for firm matches. Size tells how often a clone was seen (once, few, many) or the class of an expanded clone, and some rows leave it out.

TRBD2	TRBV5-6	TRBJ2-7	-	14	CASSNPGGTYEQYF	TGTGCCAGCAGCAACCCCGGGGGGACCTACGAGCAGTACTTC
-	TRBV7-6	TRBJ2-1	-	14	CASSLSRLGNEQFF	TGTGCCAGCAGCTTATCCCGACTGGGCAATGAGCAGTTCTTC
-	TRBV19	TRBJ2-3	-	11	CASTDTDTQYF	TGTGCCAGTACCGACACAGATACGCAGTATTTT
-	TRBV28	TRBJ2-4	-	14	CASQGSLAKNIQYF	TGTGCCAGCCAGGGGTCATTAGCCAAAAACATTCAGTACTTC
-	TRBV7-3	TRBJ1-1	few	15	CASSLSGQFNTEAFF	TGTGCCAGCAGCCTCTCGGGGCAATTTAACACTGAAGCTTTCTTT
-	TRBV5-1	TRBJ1-2	-	15	CASSLPVERGYGYTF	TGCGCCAGCAGCCTTCCCGTGGAGCGAGGATATGGCTACACCTTC
TRBD1	TRBV6-6	TRBJ2-7	-	16	CATRDNPGTGYYEQYF	TGTGCCACCAGAGACAATCCCGGGACAGGGTATTACGAGCAGTACTTC
TRBD2	TRBV6-6	TRBJ2-1	-	15	CATQAPSGRHNEQFF	TGTGCCACCCAAGCTCCTAGCGGGAGGCACAATGAGCAGTTCTTC
TRBD2	TRBV5-6	TRBJ2-7	-	15	CASSPIAGGNYEQYF	TGTGCCAGCAGCCCGATAGCGGGAGGGAACTACGAGCAGTACTTC
-	TRBV6-5	TRBJ1-1	-	15	CASSYVRGVGTEAFF	TGTGCCAGCAGTTACGTGCGGGGCGTGGGAACTGAAGCTTTCTTT
-	TRBV2	TRBJ1-2	-	14	CASSGELLSYGYTF	TGTGCCAGCAGTGGCGAATTACTTTCCTATGGCTACACCTTC
-	TRBV4-3	TRBJ2-5	-	16	CASSQGATGRGETQYF	TGCGCCAGCAGCCAAGGGGCGACAGGCCGGGGAGAGACCCAGTACTTC
-	TRBV6-5	TRBJ2-3	-	13	CASTDRGPDTQYF	TGTGCCAGCACCGACCGGGGACCAGATACGCAGTATTTT
-	TRBV28	TRBJ1-4	few	13	CASSSQGREKLFF	TGTGCCAGCAGTTCCCAGGGTAGGGAAAAACTGTTTTTT
-	TRBV9	TRBJ1-4	-	13	CASSVGQSGKLFF	TGTGCCAGCAGCGTAGGCCAAAGTGGAAAACTGTTTTTT
-	TRBV19	TRBJ2-4	few	18	CALFPGQSVLRAKNIQYF	TGTGCCCTATTCCCGGGCCAGTCAGTTCTTCGAGCCAAAAACATTCAGTACTTC
TRBD1	TRBV7-2	TRBJ1-2	few	18	CASSLANPVAGGGYGYTF	TGTGCCAGCAGCTTAGCTAACCCTGTGGCAGGGGGCGGCTATGGCTACACCTTC
-	TRBV18	TRBJ2-5	-	17	CASSPGGLTSYQETQYF	TGTGCCAGCTCACCAGGGGGCCTTACTTCGTACCAAGAGACCCAGTACTTC
TRBD1	TRBV28	TRBJ2-7	-	16	CASSAGGTGGFYEQYF	TGTGCCAGCAGTGCCGGCGGGACAGGGGGCTTCTACGAGCAGTACTTC
TRBD2	TRBV5-1	TRBJ2-5	-	17	CASKTGTSGSEGETQYF	TGCGCCAGCAAGACCGGGACTAGCGGGAGCGAGGGCGAGACCCAGTACTTC
TRBD2	TRBV7-2	TRBJ2-3	-	16	CASSPSGRRGADTQYF	TGTGCCAGCAGCCCTAGCGGGAGGAGGGGGGCAGATACGCAGTATTTT
TRBD1	TRBV19	TRBJ1-5	-	16	CASRPKSGQGSQPQHF	TGTGCCAGTAGGCCAAAATCCGGACAGGGGAGCCAGCCCCAGCATTTT
-	TRBV7-6	TRBJ2-7	-	13	CASSPTGGYEQYF	TGTGCCAGCAGCCCGACCGGAGGCTACGAGCAGTACTTC